Listed below are T cell receptor beta chains from one sample, sequenced in a study of blood T cell repertoires in COVID-19. Clones were sequenced by immunoSEQ multiplex PCR, and TCRdb holds only the in-frame ones, with some missing. The profile shows about 240,000 clones, roughly 83% of them singletons. Source material: peripheral blood. Receptors were obtained from an elderly woman with acute or convalescent COVID-19. Each CDR3 is given with its conserved first and last residue. Fields, in order: V gene, J gene, D gene, CDR3 protein. D genes are given only for firm matches.

TRBV10-1	TRBJ1-1	.	CVPDKMNTEAFF
TRBV7-3	TRBJ2-3	TRBD2	CASSPQRGGRDTQYF
TRBV7-2	TRBJ2-1	TRBD2	CASSFLAGGGYNEQFF
TRBV5-1	TRBJ1-2	.	CASSERQYGSGYTF
TRBV3-1/TRBV3-2	TRBJ2-1	.	CASSQDTGTYNEQFF
TRBV5-1	TRBJ2-6	TRBD2	CASSGGSGSGANVLTF
TRBV28	TRBJ1-5	TRBD1	CASSPQGASSQPQHF
TRBV29-1	TRBJ1-1	.	CSVGVGMNTEAFF
TRBV18	TRBJ2-2	.	CASSLTRNTGELFF
TRBV2	TRBJ1-2	.	CASSEGRVDNGYTF
TRBV28	TRBJ1-6	.	CASRDRRGFSPLHF
TRBV19	TRBJ2-2	.	CASTLTGMNTGELFF
TRBV18	TRBJ1-1	TRBD1	CASSLMTGQATEAFF
TRBV5-1	TRBJ2-1	TRBD2	CATAGGYGQNEQFF
TRBV5-1	TRBJ1-1	TRBD1	CASSSGTGVDTEAFF
TRBV10-3	TRBJ1-6	.	CAISEQGRLSPLHF
TRBV18	TRBJ1-5	.	CASSPAAGDQPQHF
TRBV27	TRBJ1-6	.	CASSPTGSGRSPLHF
TRBV7-6	TRBJ2-2	TRBD2	CASSFRLAGGSTGELFF
TRBV10-3	TRBJ2-4	.	CAISERGQQYF
TRBV28	TRBJ2-3	.	CASSPGDSGRDTQYF
TRBV11-2	TRBJ2-3	TRBD2	CASSLSLAGGDTQYF
TRBV7-9	TRBJ1-2	.	CASSLGVAGSEGYTF
TRBV6-5	TRBJ1-6	.	CASSYSKLGGNSPLHF
TRBV6-6	TRBJ1-5	.	CASSTGGANQPQHF